Sequencing of this T cell receptor (beta chain) was carried out in a study of CD8+ T cells in alopecia areata. Note on this clone: The antigen remains unidentified.

Stated treatment: oral pan-JAK inhibitor, 5-10 mg twice daily. Extracted RNA was reverse transcribed, and the resulting cDNA served as sequencing template. Data came from immunoSEQ multiplex PCR; TCRdb stores just in-frame clones and leaves some out. The sample carries about 190,000 clones, 64% recorded once. This CDR3 comprises 13 residues. From germline, CDR1 is SGHRS and CDR2 YFSETQ. V was shortened by 1 base and J by 5 bases, with 9 bases between the two germline ends. Study findings and constraints: Affected lesional scalp, above all in alopecia totalis/universalis, was more clonal than normal scalp.

This TCR was sampled from a human donor with alopecia areata. Material: CD4+ T cells sorted from blood, obtained at week 4, from a patient treated with tofacitinib. The rearrangement links TRBV5-1 to TRBJ2-5; D possibly matches TRBD1 or TRBD2 (5 bases each). The CDR3 loop reads CASSLSGSETQYF. DNA of the CDR3: TGCGCCAGCAGCTTGTCAGGGAGCGAGACCCAGTACTTC.